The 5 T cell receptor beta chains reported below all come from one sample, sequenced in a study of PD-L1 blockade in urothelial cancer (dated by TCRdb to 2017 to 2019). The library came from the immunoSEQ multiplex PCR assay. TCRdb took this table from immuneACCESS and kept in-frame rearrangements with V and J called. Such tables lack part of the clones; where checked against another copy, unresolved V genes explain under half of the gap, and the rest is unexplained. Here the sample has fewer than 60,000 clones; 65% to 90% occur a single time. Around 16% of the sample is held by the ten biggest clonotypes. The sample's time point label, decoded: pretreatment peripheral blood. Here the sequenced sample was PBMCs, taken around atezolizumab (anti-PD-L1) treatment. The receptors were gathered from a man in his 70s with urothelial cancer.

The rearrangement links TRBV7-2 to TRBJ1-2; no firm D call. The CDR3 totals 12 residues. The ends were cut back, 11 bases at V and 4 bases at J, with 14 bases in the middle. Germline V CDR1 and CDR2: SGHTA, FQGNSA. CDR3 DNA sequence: TGTGCCCGTGCGGCGGCCTTCTATGGCTACACCTTC. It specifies CARAAAFYGYTF.

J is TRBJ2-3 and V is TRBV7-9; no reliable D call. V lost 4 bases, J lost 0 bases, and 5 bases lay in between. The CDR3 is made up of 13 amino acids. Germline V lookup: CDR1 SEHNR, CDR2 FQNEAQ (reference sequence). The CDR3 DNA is TGTGCCAGCAGCTCCTTTAGCACAGATACGCAGTATTTT. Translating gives CASSSFSTDTQYF.

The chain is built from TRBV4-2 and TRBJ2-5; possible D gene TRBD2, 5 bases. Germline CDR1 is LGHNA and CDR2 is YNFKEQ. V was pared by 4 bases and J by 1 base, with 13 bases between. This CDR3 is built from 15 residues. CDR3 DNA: TGTGCCAGCAGCCGATTTCGGGGAAGCCAAGAGACCCAGTACTTC. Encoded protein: CASSRFRGSQETQYF.

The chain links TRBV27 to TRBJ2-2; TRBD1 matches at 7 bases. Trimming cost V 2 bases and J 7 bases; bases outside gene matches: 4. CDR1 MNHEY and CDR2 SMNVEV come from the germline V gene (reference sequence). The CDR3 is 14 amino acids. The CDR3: CASSLGQVGGELFF. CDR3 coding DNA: TGTGCCAGCAGTTTAGGACAGGTTGGCGGGGAGCTGTTTTTT.

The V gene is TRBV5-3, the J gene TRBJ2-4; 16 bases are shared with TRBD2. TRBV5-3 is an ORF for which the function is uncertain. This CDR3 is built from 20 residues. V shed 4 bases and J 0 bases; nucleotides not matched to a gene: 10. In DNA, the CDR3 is TGTGCCAGAAGCCTAGGGACTAGCGGGAGGGCAATGGGAGCCAAAAACATTCAGTACTTC. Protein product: CARSLGTSGRAMGAKNIQYF.